This paragraph reports one T cell receptor beta chain. Its target antigen remains unknown. No much larger clone exists at a distance of one base, and base qualities are not known. The study was a case-control design nested within a healthcare worker cohort in London, UK, with weekly nasopharyngeal swab PCR tests and blood sampling. Between 23 and 31 March 2020, the week of the UK lockdown, healthcare workers were enrolled and then followed up weekly for as long as 16 weeks. These data come from a study of early T cells in non-severe SARS-CoV-2 infection (dated by TCRdb to 2020 to 2022). In terms of the full investigation: Bulk RNA from unsorted whole blood was used for TCR sequencing, so alpha and beta chains could not be paired.

V trim: 6 bases; J trim: 4 bases; unmatched bases: 7. The CDR3 numbers 15 residues from cysteine through phenylalanine. Here the CDR3 DNA is all that survives: 45 bases in frame from base 1. The germline V gene gives CDR1 as SNHLY and CDR2 as FYNNEI. The full study reports these points: VDJdb matching was skewed toward anti-spike CD8 responses and likely underestimated virus-specific expansions by missing private and CD4 specificities.

Library preparation was by 5' RACE. Sequencing took place on a NextSeq 500. Unique molecular identifiers were attached to individual cDNA molecules in the TCR library protocol so that sequencing error and PCR bias could be corrected. Both TCR alpha and beta chains were sequenced, and tight co-correlation was observed between alpha and beta sequence abundances in each sample. In the original analysis: Decombinator V4 was used to annotate the V gene, J gene and CDR3 of the TCR sequences. Expanded TCRs were defined as changing significantly between any two time points under a Poisson model with p below 0.0001. Abundances of TCRs were expressed as counts per million after normalisation to the total number of TCRs sequenced in each sample. TRAV1-2 paired with TRAJ12, TRAJ20 or TRAJ33 defined MAIT TCRs, while TRAV10 paired with TRAJ18 defined iNKT TCRs. VDJdb, accessed 1 November 2021, was searched for CMV, EBV and SARS-CoV-2 annotated TCRs, excluding TCRs annotated for multiple antigens. The public reads were quality trimmed at Q25 with fastp and then assembled into clones with MiXCR by TCRdb, keeping productive beta chains. Entries are consolidated by CDR3 protein sequence, retaining the most common genes and DNA. The V and J calls and clone size come from TCRdb's table, not from the authors' own analysis. The sample records roughly 76,000 distinct CDR3 sequences, roughly an eighth of which are singletons. The ten largest clones add up to 3.9% of the sample.

The specimen sequenced was whole blood. This TCR was sampled from an adult who was a healthcare worker with PCR-confirmed SARS-CoV-2 infection or an uninfected control (not recorded which). The chain is made from TRBV2 and TRBJ2-2, and 8 junctional nucleotides match TRBD1. Here the CDR3 is given as CASRPQGDSTGELFF. The nucleotide sequence reads as follows: TGTGCCAGCAGGCCACAGGGGGACTCCACCGGGGAGCTGTTTTTT.